A selection of T cell receptor beta chains follows, all from one sample in a study of cytomegalovirus exposure and HLA in healthy donors. Libraries were prepared by immunoSEQ multiplex PCR; TCRdb keeps only in-frame clonotypes and omits some of them. The profile shows approximately 110,000 clones, less than 80% of them singletons. The material sequenced was PBMCs. Every receptor here comes from a man aged 50 to 59 in good health and CMV-seronegative. The CDR3 runs from the conserved cysteine through the conserved F or W. D genes are given only for firm matches. Clone size is shown for a subset of rows, as once, few, many or a class of expanded clone.

d_gene	abundance	v_gene	j_gene	CDR3aa	CDR3nt
-	few	TRBV7-2	TRBJ2-3	CASRLRLVDTQYF	TGTGCCAGCAGATTGCGGCTGGTAGATACGCAGTATTTT
TRBD1	few	TRBV7-9	TRBJ1-2	CASSRDRGIDGYTF	TGTGCCAGCAGCCGGGACAGGGGCATAGATGGCTACACCTTC
-	few	TRBV7-9	TRBJ1-2	CASSSRTRDGYTF	TGTGCCAGCAGCTCGAGGACGAGGGATGGCTACACCTTC
-	-	TRBV5-1	TRBJ2-5	CASSLFSGETQYF	TGCGCCAGCAGCTTGTTCAGCGGAGAGACCCAGTACTTC
-	-	TRBV6-6	TRBJ2-3	CASSYRQPTDTQYF	TGTGCCAGCAGTTATCGACAGCCCACAGATACGCAGTATTTT
-	-	TRBV4-2	TRBJ1-6	CASSQVIGEGGAPLHF	TGTGCCAGCAGCCAAGTAATAGGGGAGGGGGGGGCACCCCTCCACTTT
-	-	TRBV7-9	TRBJ1-2	CASSPQGGANYGYTF	TGTGCCAGCAGCCCCCAAGGGGGAGCTAACTATGGCTACACCTTC
-	-	TRBV7-3	TRBJ1-1	CASSSQGDTEAFF	TGTGCCAGCAGCTCCCAAGGAGACACTGAAGCTTTCTTT
-	-	TRBV9	TRBJ1-4	CASSVGRGPNEKLFF	TGTGCCAGCAGCGTAGGGAGGGGCCCTAATGAAAAACTGTTTTTT
-	-	TRBV2	TRBJ1-1	CASSEFGAPPNTEAFF	TGTGCCAGCAGTGAATTTGGGGCACCTCCCAACACTGAAGCTTTCTTT
TRBD1	-	TRBV9	TRBJ1-1	CASSARSGTATEAFF	TGTGCCAGCAGCGCCAGATCCGGGACAGCCACTGAAGCTTTCTTT
-	few	TRBV15	TRBJ2-3	CATSRLGGRSDTQYF	TGTGCCACCAGCAGGTTGGGGGGGCGCTCAGATACGCAGTATTTT
TRBD1	-	TRBV2	TRBJ2-2	CASVNGTGRGTGELFF	TGTGCCAGCGTTAATGGGACAGGGAGGGGCACCGGGGAGCTGTTTTTT
TRBD1	-	TRBV6-1	TRBJ1-2	CASSGLTGGDGGYTF	TGTGCCAGCAGTGGATTGACAGGGGGCGATGGAGGCTACACCTTC
-	-	TRBV6-1	TRBJ1-1	CASSESQVVTEAFF	TGTGCCAGCAGTGAGTCACAGGTAGTCACTGAAGCTTTCTTT
-	-	TRBV19	TRBJ2-7	CASSPQTGTLTTEQYF	TGTGCCAGTAGTCCCCAAACCGGGACTCTCACGACCGAGCAGTACTTC
-	once	TRBV9	TRBJ1-5	CASSVAPVSGNQPQHF	TGTGCCAGCAGCGTAGCTCCGGTTTCGGGCAATCAGCCCCAGCATTTT
-	-	TRBV10-1	TRBJ2-2	CASRGSSNTGELFF	TGCGCCAGCAGGGGCAGCTCGAACACCGGGGAGCTGTTTTTT
TRBD1	-	TRBV7-2	TRBJ2-7	CASSLGGQGVVQYF	TGTGCCAGCAGCCTCGGGGGACAGGGGGTAGTGCAGTACTTC
-	-	TRBV7-2	TRBJ2-5	CASSGGVLAGQETQYF	TGTGCCAGCAGCGGAGGGGTACTAGCAGGACAAGAGACCCAGTACTTC
TRBD2	once	TRBV5-1	TRBJ2-5	CASSSAGTPQETQYF	TGCGCCAGCAGCTCAGCGGGGACGCCCCAAGAGACCCAGTACTTC
-	once	TRBV4-1	TRBJ2-1	CASSSTGGDYNEQFF	TGCGCCAGCAGTAGCACAGGGGGGGACTACAATGAGCAGTTCTTC
-	-	TRBV4-3	TRBJ1-1	CASSQERQGNTEAFF	TGCGCCAGCAGCCAAGAACGGCAGGGGAACACTGAAGCTTTCTTT
-	-	TRBV5-5	TRBJ1-1	CASSAHRVRGTEAFF	TGTGCCAGCAGCGCACACAGGGTACGCGGCACTGAAGCTTTCTTT
-	-	TRBV7-9	TRBJ1-2	CASSLGGMNYGYTF	TGTGCCAGCAGCTTAGGTGGCATGAACTATGGCTACACCTTC
-	-	TRBV11-2	TRBJ1-4	CASSLGTGPRFF	TGTGCCAGCAGCTTAGGTACGGGTCCCCGTTTTTTT
-	-	TRBV11-3	TRBJ2-3	CASSRRGADTQYF	TGTGCCAGCAGTAGGAGGGGTGCAGATACGCAGTATTTT
TRBD1	-	TRBV6-5	TRBJ1-4	CASSSYGDRLDEKLFF	TGTGCCAGCAGTTCGTATGGGGACAGATTGGATGAAAAACTGTTTTTT
TRBD1	few	TRBV7-9	TRBJ1-3	CASSSGQGFGNTIYF	TGTGCCAGCAGCTCCGGACAGGGCTTTGGAAACACCATATATTTT
TRBD2	-	TRBV6-4	TRBJ2-3	CASSESSGGSDDTQYF	TGTGCCAGCAGTGAGTCTAGCGGGGGATCCGATGATACGCAGTATTTT